A single TCR beta chain is shown here with its context. These data belong to a study of CD8 T cells in ankylosing spondylitis. From the 5' RACE reads, TCRdb called clonotypes with MiXCR, one entry per CDR3 protein. The table shows under 300,000 distinct CDR3 sequences, with more than 15% occurring only once. CDR3 length: 14 residues. Germline CDR1 reads KGHDR; CDR2 reads SFDVKD. Losses at the gene ends were 6 bases for V and 1 base for J; bases not matched to a gene: 4. This chain joins TRBV24-1 and TRBJ1-1; 7 bases agree with TRBD1. The clonotype originates from a male donor with ankylosing spondylitis or in good health (not recorded which). Sequences were obtained from blood, either unsorted or a sorted T cell fraction (not recorded which). CDR3 region: CATSTGTENTEAFF. The DNA for the CDR3 is TGTGCCACCAGTACCGGGACAGAGAACACTGAAGCTTTCTTT.